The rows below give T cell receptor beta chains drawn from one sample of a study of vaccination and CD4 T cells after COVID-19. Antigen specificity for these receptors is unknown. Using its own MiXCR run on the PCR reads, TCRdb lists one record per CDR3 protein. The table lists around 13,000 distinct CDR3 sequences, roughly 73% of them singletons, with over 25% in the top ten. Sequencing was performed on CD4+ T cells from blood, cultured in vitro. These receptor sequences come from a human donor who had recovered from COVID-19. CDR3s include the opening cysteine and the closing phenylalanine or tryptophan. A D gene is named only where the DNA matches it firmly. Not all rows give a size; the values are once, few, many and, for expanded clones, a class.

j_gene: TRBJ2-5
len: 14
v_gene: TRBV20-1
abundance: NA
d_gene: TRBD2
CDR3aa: CSARGGVMGETQYF
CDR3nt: TGCAGTGCACGGGGGGGAGTGATGGGAGAGACCCAGTACTTC

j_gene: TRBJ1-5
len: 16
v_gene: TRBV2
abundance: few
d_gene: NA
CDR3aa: CASSGPGSGAAQPQHF
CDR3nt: TGTGCCAGCAGTGGGCCTGGGTCAGGGGCTGCTCAGCCCCAGCATTTT

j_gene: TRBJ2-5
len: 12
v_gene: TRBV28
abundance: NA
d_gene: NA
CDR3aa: CASTGVQETQYF
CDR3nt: TGTGCCAGCACAGGGGTCCAAGAGACCCAGTACTTC

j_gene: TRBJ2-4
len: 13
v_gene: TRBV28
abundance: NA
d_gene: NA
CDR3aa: CASSPRDKNIQYF
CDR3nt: TGTGCCAGCAGTCCTCGGGACAAAAACATTCAGTACTTC

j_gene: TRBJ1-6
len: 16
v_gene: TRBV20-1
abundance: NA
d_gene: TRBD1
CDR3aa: CSARAPGQGPNSPLHF
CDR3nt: TGCAGTGCTAGAGCTCCGGGACAGGGGCCTAATTCACCCCTCCACTTT

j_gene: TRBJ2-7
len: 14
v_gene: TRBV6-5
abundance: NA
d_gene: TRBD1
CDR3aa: CASSYIRQGNEQYF
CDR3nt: TGTGCCAGCAGTTACATTAGACAGGGTAACGAGCAGTACTTC

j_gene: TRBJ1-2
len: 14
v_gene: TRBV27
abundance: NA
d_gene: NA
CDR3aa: CASSPQTSGYGYTF
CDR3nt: TGTGCCAGCAGTCCTCAGACCAGTGGTTATGGCTACACCTTC

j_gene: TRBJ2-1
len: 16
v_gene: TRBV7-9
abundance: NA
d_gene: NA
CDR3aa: CASSLGRGNSYNEQFF
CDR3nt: TGTGCCAGCAGCTTAGGGAGGGGAAATTCCTACAATGAGCAGTTCTTC

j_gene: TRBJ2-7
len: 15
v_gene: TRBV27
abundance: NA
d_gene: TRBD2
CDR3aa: CASSHSGLAGYEQYF
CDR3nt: TGTGCCAGCAGTCACTCGGGACTAGCGGGCTACGAGCAGTACTTC

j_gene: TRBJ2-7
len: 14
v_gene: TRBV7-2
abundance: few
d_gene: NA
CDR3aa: CASSLEAGLDEQYF
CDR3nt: TGTGCCAGCAGCTTAGAGGCGGGATTGGACGAGCAGTACTTC

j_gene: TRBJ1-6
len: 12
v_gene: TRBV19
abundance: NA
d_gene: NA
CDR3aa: CASSILNSPLHF
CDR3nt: TGTGCCAGTAGTATTTTAAATTCACCCCTCCACTTT

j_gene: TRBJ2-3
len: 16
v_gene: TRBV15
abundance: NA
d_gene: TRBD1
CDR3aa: CATSRDGTGGADTQYF
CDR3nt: TGTGCCACCAGCAGAGATGGGACAGGGGGCGCAGATACGCAGTATTTT

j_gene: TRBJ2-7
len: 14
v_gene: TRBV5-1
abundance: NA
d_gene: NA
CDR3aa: CASSAGTGTYEQYF
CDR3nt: TGCGCCAGCAGCGCGGGGACGGGAACCTACGAGCAGTACTTC

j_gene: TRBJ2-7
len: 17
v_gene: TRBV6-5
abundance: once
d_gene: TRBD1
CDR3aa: CASSLRQPDRRSYEQYF
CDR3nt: TGTGCCAGCAGTTTACGCCAACCGGACAGGAGATCCTACGAGCAGTACTTC

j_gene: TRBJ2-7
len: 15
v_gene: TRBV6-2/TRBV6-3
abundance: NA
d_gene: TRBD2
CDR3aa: CASSPGGSGSNEQYF
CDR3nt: TGTGCCAGCAGCCCAGGGGGTAGCGGGAGTAACGAGCAGTACTTC

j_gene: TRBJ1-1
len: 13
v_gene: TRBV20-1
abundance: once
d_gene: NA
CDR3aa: CSARVGGLGEAFF
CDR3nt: TGCAGTGCTAGAGTAGGAGGCTTAGGTGAAGCTTTCTTT

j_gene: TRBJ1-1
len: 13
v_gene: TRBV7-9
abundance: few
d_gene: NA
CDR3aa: CASSLAMATEAFF
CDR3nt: TGTGCCAGCAGCTTAGCGATGGCGACTGAAGCTTTCTTT

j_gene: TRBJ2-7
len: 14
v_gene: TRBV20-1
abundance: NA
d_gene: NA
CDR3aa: CSASTPGLGDEQYF
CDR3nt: TGCAGTGCTAGTACCCCAGGGCTAGGCGACGAGCAGTACTTC

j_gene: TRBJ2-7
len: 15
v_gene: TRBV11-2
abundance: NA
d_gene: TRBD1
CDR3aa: CASRPARTGASEQYF
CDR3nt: TGTGCCAGCAGACCGGCTCGGACAGGGGCCTCTGAGCAGTACTTC

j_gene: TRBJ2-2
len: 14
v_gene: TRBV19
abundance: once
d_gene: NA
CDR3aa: CASSPPERGGELFF
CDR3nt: TGTGCCAGCAGTCCCCCAGAGCGTGGCGGGGAGCTGTTTTTT

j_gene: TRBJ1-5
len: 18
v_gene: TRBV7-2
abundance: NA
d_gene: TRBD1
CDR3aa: CASSPDRVDWDGNQPQHF
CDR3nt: TGTGCCAGCAGCCCGGACAGGGTGGATTGGGATGGCAATCAGCCCCAGCATTTT

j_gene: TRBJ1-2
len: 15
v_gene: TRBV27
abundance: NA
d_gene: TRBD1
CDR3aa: CASSSDRGLDYGYTF
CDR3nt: TGTGCCAGCAGTTCCGACAGGGGGCTAGACTATGGCTACACCTTC

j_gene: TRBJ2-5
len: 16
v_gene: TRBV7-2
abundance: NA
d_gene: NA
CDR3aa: CASSLARLAERETQYF
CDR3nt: TGTGCCAGCAGCTTAGCGCGCCTAGCAGAGCGCGAGACCCAGTACTTC

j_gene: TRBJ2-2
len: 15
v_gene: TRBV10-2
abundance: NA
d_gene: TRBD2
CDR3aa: CASGRSGSNTGELFF
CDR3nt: TGCGCCAGCGGGCGGAGCGGGAGTAACACCGGGGAGCTGTTTTTT

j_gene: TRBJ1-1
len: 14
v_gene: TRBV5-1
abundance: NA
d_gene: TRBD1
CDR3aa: CASSFQTGGTEAFF
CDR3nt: TGCGCCAGCAGCTTCCAAACAGGGGGCACTGAAGCTTTCTTT

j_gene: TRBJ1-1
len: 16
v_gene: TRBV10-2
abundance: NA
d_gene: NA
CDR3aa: CASSESTGKVNTEAFF
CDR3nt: TGCGCCAGCAGTGAGTCGACGGGGAAAGTGAACACTGAAGCTTTCTTT

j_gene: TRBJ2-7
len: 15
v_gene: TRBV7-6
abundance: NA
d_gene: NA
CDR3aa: CASSLQALSTYEQYF
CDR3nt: TGTGCCAGCAGCCTCCAGGCCCTTTCGACCTACGAGCAGTACTTC

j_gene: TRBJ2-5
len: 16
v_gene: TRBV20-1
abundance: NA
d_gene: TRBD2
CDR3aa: CSARDFRAGGWETQYF
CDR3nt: TGCAGTGCTAGAGATTTTCGAGCGGGAGGGTGGGAGACCCAGTACTTC

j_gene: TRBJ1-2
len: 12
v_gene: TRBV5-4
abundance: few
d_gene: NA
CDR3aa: CASSLDTAGYTF
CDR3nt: TGTGCCAGCAGCTTGGATACAGCGGGCTACACCTTC

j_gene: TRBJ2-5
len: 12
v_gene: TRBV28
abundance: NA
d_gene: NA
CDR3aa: CASATARETQYF
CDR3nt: TGTGCCAGCGCGACAGCGAGGGAGACCCAGTACTTC

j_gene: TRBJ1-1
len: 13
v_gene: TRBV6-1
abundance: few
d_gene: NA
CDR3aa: CASTTPMTTEAFF
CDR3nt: TGTGCCAGCACGACCCCGATGACCACTGAAGCTTTCTTT

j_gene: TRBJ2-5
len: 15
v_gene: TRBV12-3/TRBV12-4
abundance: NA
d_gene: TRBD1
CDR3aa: CASSKAGQGAQTQYF
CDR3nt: TGTGCCAGCAGTAAAGCAGGACAGGGGGCCCAGACCCAGTACTTC

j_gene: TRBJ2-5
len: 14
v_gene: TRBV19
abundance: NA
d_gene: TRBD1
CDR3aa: CASSPQGAAETQYF
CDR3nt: TGTGCCAGTAGTCCCCAGGGGGCGGCGGAGACCCAGTACTTC

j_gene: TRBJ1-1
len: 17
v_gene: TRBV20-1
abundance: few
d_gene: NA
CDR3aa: CSVPPGRLVGANTEAFF
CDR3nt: TGCAGTGTTCCCCCGGGCCGTCTGGTTGGGGCGAACACTGAAGCTTTCTTT

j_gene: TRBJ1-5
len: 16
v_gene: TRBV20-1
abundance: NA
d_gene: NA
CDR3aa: CSARDPQAYSNQPQHF
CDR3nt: TGCAGTGCTAGAGATCCGCAGGCGTATAGCAATCAGCCCCAGCATTTT

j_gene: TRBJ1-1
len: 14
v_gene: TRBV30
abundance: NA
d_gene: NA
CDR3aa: CAWNRVFGDTEAFF
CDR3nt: TGTGCCTGGAACAGGGTTTTTGGGGACACTGAAGCTTTCTTT

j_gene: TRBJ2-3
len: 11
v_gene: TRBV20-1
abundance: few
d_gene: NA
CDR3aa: CSALAGLTQYF
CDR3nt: TGCAGTGCTCTGGCTGGCCTTACGCAGTATTTT

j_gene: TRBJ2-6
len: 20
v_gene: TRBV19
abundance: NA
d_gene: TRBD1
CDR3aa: CASRQRPGQGTLSGANVLTF
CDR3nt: TGTGCCAGTAGGCAGCGACCGGGACAGGGGACCCTCTCTGGGGCCAACGTCCTGACTTTC

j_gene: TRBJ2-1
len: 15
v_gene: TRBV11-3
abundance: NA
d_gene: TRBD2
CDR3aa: CASSLETSGIAEQFF
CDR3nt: TGTGCCAGCAGCTTAGAGACTAGCGGGATAGCTGAGCAGTTCTTC

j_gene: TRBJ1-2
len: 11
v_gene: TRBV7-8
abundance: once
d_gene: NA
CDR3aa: CASSFRQGYTF
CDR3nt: TGTGCCAGCAGCTTCCGACAGGGCTACACCTTC

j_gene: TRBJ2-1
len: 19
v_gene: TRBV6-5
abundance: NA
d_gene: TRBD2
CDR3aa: CASSYPKGGGTSRQDEQFF
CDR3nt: TGTGCCAGCAGTTACCCCAAGGGGGGAGGGACTAGCCGCCAGGATGAGCAGTTCTTC

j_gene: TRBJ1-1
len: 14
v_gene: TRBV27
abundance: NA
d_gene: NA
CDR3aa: CASSLSRSNTEAFF
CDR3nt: TGTGCCAGCAGTTTATCCCGTTCTAACACTGAAGCTTTCTTT